This T cell receptor (beta chain) was recovered during a study of radiation and T cells in renal cell carcinoma. Whole-study context: Nephrectomy followed 15 Gy stereotactic body radiation by 4 weeks.

TCRdb's copy holds only in-frame clones and misses some; the assay was immunoSEQ multiplex PCR. The table lists about 140,000 clones, roughly 85% of them singletons. Study observations and caveats: No pretreatment tumor biopsies were available for baseline clonotypes. In blood, top tumor clones expanded by 2 weeks, shrinking by 4.

Time point described: baseline pretreatment blood. As for treatment: 15 Gy SBRT to primary tumor, nephrectomy 4 weeks later. Serial blood draws occurred at baseline and 2 and 4 weeks post-SBRT. The CDR3 extends over 12 amino acids. Germline values: CDR1 GTSNPN, CDR2 SVGIG (reference sequence). The germline V and J ends were trimmed by 5 bases and 7 bases, with 13 bases remaining between them. A note on this clone: Antigen specificity is unknown.

This sequence joins TRBV30 and TRBJ2-3; tentatively, D is TRBD2 (5 bases). This clonotype originated in a woman aged 45-59 years with renal cell carcinoma. Sequencing was performed on blood, taken from a patient whose treatment included radiotherapy and nephrectomy. DNA of the CDR3: TGTGCCTGGGACCCCGGGGTGTATACGCAGTATTTT. Translating it yields CAWDPGVYTQYF.